This T cell receptor beta chain appears in the sequencing data of a study of shared clonotypes between healthy human individuals. Turning to the study itself: Per donor, three plates held CD4 naive cells, three held CD4 memory, two held CD8 naive and one held CD8 memory. General study findings and limits: The sampled material consisted only of blood, and tissue repertoires are likely to differ. Inspection by rarefaction showed sorted-subset sequencing to be incomplete despite large depth.

To note about this clone: The target antigen is unknown.

Losses at the gene ends were 4 bases for V and 5 bases for J; bases not matched to a gene: 7. Germline CDR1 is SGHRS and CDR2 is YFSETQ. This CDR3 is 15 amino acids long. Each sorted subset replicate got 200 ng genomic DNA, about 33,000 genomes. The repertoire was sequenced with immunoSEQ multiplex PCR; TCRdb's copy has only in-frame clones and lacks some. In the table there are about 380,000 clones, 96% of which are singletons. The receptor comes from a man aged 25 to 40 in good health. The sample consisted of memory CD8+ T cells sorted from blood. Noted subset: CD45RO+ cells pooled with CCR7-negative TemRA cells. The rearrangement joins TRBV5-1 to TRBJ2-1; the match to TRBD1 covers 9 bases. The CDR3 protein is CASSPRTGENNEQFF. In DNA, the CDR3 is TGCGCCAGCAGCCCAAGGACAGGGGAAAACAATGAGCAGTTCTTC.